Presented here are 24 T cell receptor beta chains from one specimen sequenced in a study of yellow fever vaccine responses in identical twins. MiXCR was run by TCRdb on the RT-PCR reads, yielding one entry per CDR3 protein. Among 2,500 or so distinct CDR3 sequences listed, around 80% were seen once. Sequenced material: T cells from blood (PBMCs), unsorted or a sorted subset (not recorded which), taken before or after yellow fever vaccination (not recorded which). Receptor source: a female donor who received the yellow fever vaccine.

This chain joins TRBV20-1 and TRBJ2-1, with 8 bases matching TRBD2. CDR3 length: 14 residues. Germline values: CDR1 DFQATT, CDR2 SNEGSKA (reference sequence). V trimming: 6 bases; J trimming: 9 bases; junction bases outside the gene matches: 13. CDR3 DNA sequence: TGCAGTGCCCCTAGGGGTAGCGGGGAGGGTGAGCAGTTCTTC. It is translated as CSAPRGSGEGEQFF.

The chain uses TRBV15 and TRBJ1-2; D remains unclear. The length of the CDR3 is 16 residues. Germline V gives CDR1 LNHNV, CDR2 YYDKDF (reference sequence). The V end lost 0 bases, the J end lost 3 bases, and 14 bases lay between the germline ends. The CDR3 coding sequence is TGTGCCACCAGCAGAGATCCGGGCAGACAATACTATGGCTACACCTTC. It yields the protein CATSRDPGRQYYGYTF.

The genes are TRBV27 and TRBJ2-1, with TRBD1 as a possible D gene (6 bases). The V and J ends lost 8 bases and 15 bases respectively, with 17 bases between them. Germline V gene sequence: CDR1 MNHEY, CDR2 SMNVEV (reference sequence). The CDR3 totals 11 residues. The CDR3 loop is CASRLGTSAFF. As DNA, the CDR3 is TGTGCCAGCCGCTTAGGGACATCGGCGTTCTTC.

V usage is TRBV13 and J usage is TRBJ2-4; no clear D gene. This CDR3 region has 11 residues. The V and J ends lost 4 bases and 9 bases respectively, with 7 bases between them. Germline lookup yields CDR1 PRHDT and CDR2 FYEKMQ (reference sequence). CDR3 sequence (DNA): TGTGCCAGCAGCTCGCGAGCCATTCAGTACTTC. Translated: CASSSRAIQYF.

The chain is built from TRBV4-3 and TRBJ2-1; TRBD1 aligns across 11 bases. The germline CDR1 and CDR2 sequences are LGHNA and YSLEER. The CDR3 sequence is 16 residues long. J gave up 8 bases and V 0 bases, and 6 bases lay outside the gene matches. DNA of the CDR3: TGCGCCAGCAGCCAAGATTCCGGGACAGGGGGTTATGAGCAGTTCTTC. Translating gives CASSQDSGTGGYEQFF.

V is TRBV11-2 and J is TRBJ2-3; TRBD2 aligns across 11 bases. The junction had 10 bases not matched to a gene; V was cut back by 5 bases and J by 0 bases. Germline V gives CDR1 SGHAT, CDR2 FQNNGV. The CDR3 runs to 18 residues. The CDR3 reads CASSGTPVAGGSTDTQYF. The CDR3 DNA reads TGTGCCAGCAGCGGGACGCCGGTAGCGGGGGGGAGCACAGATACGCAGTATTTT.

The chain carries TRBV6-5 and TRBJ1-2, with D uncertain. Trimming took off 0 bases at V and 8 bases at J, with 16 bases between the two ends. The CDR3 is made up of 15 amino acids. CDR1 is MNHEY, CDR2 SVGAGI, per germline. This CDR3 is CASSYSDGVVQGYTF. In DNA, the CDR3 is TGTGCCAGCAGTTACTCGGACGGGGTAGTACAGGGCTACACCTTC.

This clonotype has only a few counts. The V gene is TRBV11-3, the J gene TRBJ2-3; D remains unclear. The germline gives CDR1 SGHNT, CDR2 YENEEA. The CDR3 runs 14 residues. Deletions cut 0 bases from V and 0 bases from J, with 4 bases between. This CDR3 reads CASSLDKSTDTQYF. The CDR3 DNA is TGTGCCAGCAGCTTAGACAAGAGCACAGATACGCAGTATTTT.

V usage is TRBV9 and J usage is TRBJ2-7; 10 bases align to TRBD2. The CDR3 is 14 amino acids. V lost 4 bases and J lost 3; bases outside the gene matches: 4. The V gene's germline CDR1 is SGDLS and CDR2 YYNGEE. In DNA, the CDR3 is TGTGCCAGCAGCTCGAGCGGGAGGGACTACGAGCAGTACTTC. Translating gives CASSSSGRDYEQYF.

The genes are TRBV6-1 and TRBJ2-7; tentatively, D is TRBD2 (6 bases). Germline V CDR1 and CDR2: MNHNS, SASEGT. The CDR3 covers 14 residues. Between the trimmed V and J ends, which lost 8 bases and 1 base, there was a span of 15 bases. The CDR3, as DNA: TGTGCCAGCTTAGGAGGTAGCGGATCCTACGAGCAGTACTTC. This translates into CASLGGSGSYEQYF.

The V gene is TRBV15, the J gene TRBJ1-6; 7 nucleotides match TRBD1. The germline gives CDR1 LNHNV, CDR2 YYDKDF (reference sequence). This CDR3 has 17 amino acids. V shed 3 bases and J 0 bases; nucleotides not matched to a gene: 5. Written as DNA, the CDR3 is TGTGCCACCAGCAGCGCAGGGGGGAGCTCCTATAATTCACCCCTCCACTTT. It translates to CATSSAGGSSYNSPLHF.

This rearrangement joins TRBV4-3 to TRBJ2-1; D is ambiguous. CDR1 is LGHNA and CDR2 is YSLEER in the germline V gene. With 1 base removed from V and 0 bases from J, the gap between germline ends came to 7 bases. The CDR3 covers 15 residues. The CDR3 loop reads CASSQAASSYNEQFF. The CDR3 bases are TGCGCCAGCAGCCAAGCTGCCAGCTCCTACAATGAGCAGTTCTTC.

The chain employs TRBV29-1 and TRBJ1-5; D uncertain. Trimming cost V 4 bases and J 4 bases, with 8 bases left between them. This CDR3 is built from 12 residues. Germline V gene sequence: CDR1 SQVTM, CDR2 ANQGSEA. CDR3 region: CSVGLPNQPQHF. In DNA, the CDR3 is TGCAGCGTTGGGCTTCCGAATCAGCCCCAGCATTTT.

On this clonotype: A junction boundary mismatches the germline segment, possibly from a read error. The chain has TRBV4-1 and TRBJ2-5; D remains ambiguous. The germline gives CDR1 MGHRA, CDR2 YSYEKL. This CDR3 has 15 amino acids. The CDR3 spells CASSLDSNPQENQYF. In DNA form, the CDR3 reads TGCGCCAGCAGCCTCGACTCCAATCCCCAAGAGAACCAGTACTTC.

This chain joins TRBV7-9 and TRBJ2-1; D possibly corresponds to TRBD2 (5 bases). CDR1 and CDR2 (germline): SEHNR, FQNEAQ (reference sequence). V was clipped by 1 base and J by 8 bases, with 12 bases between them. This CDR3 has 14 residues. CDR3 sequence reads: CASSLGGSLDEQFF. The CDR3 bases are TGTGCCAGCAGCTTAGGTGGGAGTCTTGATGAGCAGTTCTTC.

The V call is TRBV11-3, the J call TRBJ1-5, with D perhaps matching TRBD1 (5 bases). The V end was cut by 3 bases, the J end by 3 bases, with 12 bases between. The CDR3 spans 15 residues. Germline lookup yields CDR1 SGHNT and CDR2 YENEEA. CDR3 sequence (DNA): TGTGCCAGCAGCTTCAACGACAGCTACAATCAGCCCCAGCATTTT. This codes for CASSFNDSYNQPQHF.

The chain is built from TRBV5-1 and TRBJ2-5, with 12 positions matching TRBD2. V shed 9 bases and J 4 bases; nucleotides not matched to a gene: 10. Per germline, CDR1 SGHRS and CDR2 YFSETQ. CDR3 size: 15 residues. This chain's CDR3 is CATGLAGQNSETQYF. The DNA for the CDR3 is TGCGCCACCGGACTAGCGGGGCAAAACTCAGAGACCCAGTACTTC.

V gene TRBV10-1 combines with J gene TRBJ1-6, with D uncertain. The CDR3 covers 14 residues. CDR1 is WNHNN, CDR2 SYGVQD, per germline (reference sequence). V was shortened by 4 bases and J by 5 bases, with 9 bases between the two germline ends. CDR3: CASSGEAHNSPLHF. The CDR3 bases are TGCGCCAGCAGTGGGGAGGCCCATAATTCACCCCTCCACTTT.

The CDR3 DNA follows: TGTGCCAGTAGTATAGGGACACGGGGTCTGCAGCCCCAGCATTTT. Translating gives CASSIGTRGLQPQHF. V usage is TRBV19 and J usage is TRBJ1-5; the D gene is possibly TRBD1 (5 bases). This CDR3 region has 15 residues. Germline V gene sequence: CDR1 LNHDA, CDR2 SQIVND (reference sequence). V shed 1 base and J shed 7 bases, with 14 bases lying between them.

V is TRBV4-3 and J is TRBJ2-7; D is uncertain. The germline gives CDR1 LGHNA, CDR2 YSLEER. V lost 1 base and J lost 4, with 11 bases in between. The CDR3 spans 14 residues. The CDR3: CASSQGRGDYEQYF. The CDR3 coding sequence is TGCGCCAGCAGCCAAGGCAGAGGAGATTACGAGCAGTACTTC.

The gene calls are TRBV12-3 or TRBV12-4 and TRBJ1-2; 8 nucleotides agree with TRBD1. The CDR3 extends over 13 amino acids. V lost 5 bases and J lost 7; bases outside the gene matches: 6. The CDR3, as DNA: TGTGCCAGCAGTCCACAGGGGGAGGTTGGCTACACCTTC. It specifies CASSPQGEVGYTF.

This chain uses TRBV11-1 with TRBJ2-5; TRBD1 might be the D (6 bases). Germline CDR1 is SGHAT and CDR2 is FQDESV (reference sequence). V was clipped by 6 bases and J by 4 bases, with 18 bases between them. This CDR3 has 15 residues. The CDR3 loop is CASSPTGNVRETQYF. Here the CDR3 DNA reads TGTGCCAGCAGTCCAACAGGGAACGTCCGAGAGACCCAGTACTTC.

This sequence joins TRBV6-2 or TRBV6-3 and TRBJ2-7; tentatively, D is TRBD1 (6 bases). CDR1 is MNHEY, CDR2 SVGEGT, per germline. The CDR3 has 14 amino acids. The V end lost 6 bases, the J end lost 2 bases, and 14 bases lay between the germline ends. DNA for the CDR3: TGTGCCAGCAGCTCCGCAGGGGCAACCTACGAGCAGTACGTC. Amino acid sequence: CASSSAGATYEQYV.

This chain uses TRBV30 with TRBJ1-2; no clear D. The CDR3 has 15 amino acids. The germline V gene has CDR1 GTSNPN and CDR2 SVGIG (reference sequence). V lost 0 bases and J 0 bases, leaving 11 bases between the germline ends. DNA for the CDR3: TGTGCCTGGAGTGTAATTCATCGGGCTAACTATGGCTACACCTTC. It encodes CAWSVIHRANYGYTF.